A selection of T cell receptor beta chains follows, all from one sample in a study of blood T cell repertoires in COVID-19. Profiling relied on immunoSEQ multiplex PCR, and the TCRdb table lists in-frame clones only, not all of them. The sample holds about 200,000 clones, roughly 80% seen once. The sequenced material came from peripheral blood. These TCRs come from a woman of 80 years or more with acute or convalescent COVID-19. The CDR3 runs from the conserved cysteine through the conserved F or W. The D gene is left open where the match is weak. Size is omitted from some rows. Given values are once, few, many or a class for expanded clones.

>TRBJ1-1|.|TRBD1|TRBV7-9
CASSQTGGVTEAFF
TGTGCCAGCAGCCAGACAGGGGGCGTGACTGAAGCTTTCTTT
>TRBJ1-5|.|TRBD1|TRBV6-5
CATRTGDQPQHF
TGTGCCACCCGGACAGGGGATCAGCCCCAGCATTTT
>TRBJ2-1|.|TRBD2|TRBV30
CAWNTGTSGYDEQFF
TGTGCCTGGAACACTGGGACTAGCGGATACGATGAGCAGTTCTTC
>TRBJ2-7|once|TRBD1|TRBV7-2
CASRYPGQGVSYEQYF
TGTGCCAGCAGGTATCCGGGACAGGGGGTTTCCTACGAGCAGTACTTC
>TRBJ1-4|.|.|TRBV5-5
CASSFTGSFNEKLFF
TGTGCCAGCAGCTTCACAGGGAGCTTTAATGAAAAACTGTTTTTT
>TRBJ2-7|.|.|TRBV5-6
CASSLAGRRFYEQYF
TGTGCCAGCAGCTTGGCCGGTAGGAGATTCTACGAGCAGTACTTC
>TRBJ2-5|.|TRBD2|TRBV11-3
CASSSGGGAETQYF
TGTGCCAGCAGCTCCGGCGGGGGGGCAGAGACCCAGTACTTC
>TRBJ1-4|once|.|TRBV12-5
CASGLVRSPATNEKLFF
TGTGCTAGTGGTTTGGTACGGTCACCGGCAACTAATGAAAAACTGTTTTTT
>TRBJ1-3|.|.|TRBV30
CAWSVSGAHSGNTIYF
TGTGCCTGGAGTGTAAGCGGGGCCCACTCTGGAAACACCATATATTTT
>TRBJ1-1|few|.|TRBV12-3/TRBV12-4
CASRTQGGQQAFF
TGTGCCAGCAGGACCCAAGGGGGTCAACAAGCTTTCTTT
>TRBJ2-3|.|TRBD2|TRBV7-2
CASSWRATSGRGGDTQYF
TGTGCCAGCAGCTGGCGGGCGACTAGCGGGAGGGGGGGAGATACGCAGTATTTT
>TRBJ2-2|.|TRBD2|TRBV27
CASSLLGSGRSTGELFF
TGTGCCAGCAGTTTACTAGGGAGCGGGAGGAGTACCGGGGAGCTGTTTTTT
>TRBJ2-5|few|TRBD1|TRBV3-1/TRBV3-2
CASSQGTGGQETQYF
TGTGCCAGCAGCCAGGGGACAGGGGGGCAAGAGACCCAGTACTTC
>TRBJ1-1|few|TRBD1|TRBV19
CASSMRRDRATEAFF
TGTGCCAGTAGTATGCGGCGGGACAGGGCCACTGAAGCTTTCTTT
>TRBJ1-1|.|.|TRBV19
CASSKQGWNTEAFF
TGTGCCAGTAGTAAACAGGGTTGGAACACTGAAGCTTTCTTT
>TRBJ1-1|.|.|TRBV5-1
CASSRIREDTEAFF
TGCGCCAGCAGCCGCATCAGGGAGGACACTGAAGCTTTCTTT
>TRBJ1-4|many|.|TRBV6-5
CASSRTGPSNEKLFF
TGTGCCAGCAGTAGAACAGGGCCCTCTAATGAAAAACTGTTTTTT
>TRBJ2-7|.|.|TRBV10-2
CASSLRQSVYEQYF
TGCGCCAGCAGTTTGCGGCAGAGCGTCTACGAGCAGTACTTC
>TRBJ2-7|few|.|TRBV6-5
CASRLGGGSEQYF
TGTGCCAGCAGACTAGGGGGGGGGTCCGAGCAGTACTTC
>TRBJ2-1|once|TRBD1|TRBV4-3
CASSQRDRGHNEQFF
TGCGCCAGCAGCCAACGGGACAGGGGCCACAATGAGCAGTTCTTC
>TRBJ2-1|.|TRBD2|TRBV5-1
CASSIQTSGGAGEQFF
TGCGCCAGCAGCATCCAGACTAGCGGGGGGGCCGGTGAGCAGTTCTTC
>TRBJ1-5|.|TRBD1|TRBV10-3
CAISIDRGNQPQHF
TGTGCCATCAGCATAGACAGGGGCAATCAGCCCCAGCATTTT
>TRBJ1-1|.|TRBD1|TRBV19
CASSIAGAGGTEAFF
TGTGCCAGTAGTATAGCTGGGGCAGGGGGCACTGAAGCTTTCTTT
>TRBJ2-1|once|.|TRBV3-1/TRBV3-2
CASSLLGLAPSNEQFF
TGTGCCAGCAGCCTCCTTGGGCTAGCACCCTCGAATGAGCAGTTCTTC
>TRBJ1-1|.|.|TRBV19
CASKSQTDTMAGIDTEAFF
TGTGCCAGTAAAAGCCAGACAGACACAATGGCGGGGATAGACACTGAAGCTTTCTTT
>TRBJ1-4|.|.|TRBV9
CASSEGGETKLFF
TGTGCCAGCAGCGAAGGTGGGGAGACAAAACTGTTTTTT
>TRBJ2-7|once|TRBD1|TRBV5-1
CASSWGQGASYEQYF
TGCGCCAGCAGCTGGGGACAGGGAGCCTCCTACGAGCAGTACTTC
>TRBJ1-1|few|TRBD1|TRBV11-2
CASSWTGLNTEAFF
TGTGCCAGCAGCTGGACAGGCTTGAACACTGAAGCTTTCTTT
>TRBJ1-6|.|TRBD1|TRBV10-2
CASSESKGQGVGVPLHF
TGCGCCAGCAGTGAGTCGAAGGGGCAGGGGGTGGGAGTACCCCTCCACTTT
>TRBJ1-3|.|.|TRBV11-3
CASSLVGGSGNTIYF
TGTGCCAGCAGCTTAGTCGGGGGTTCTGGAAACACCATATATTTT
>TRBJ2-3|.|TRBD2|TRBV6-2/TRBV6-3
CASSQTTSGGAGAQYF
TGTGCCAGCAGCCAGACCACTAGCGGGGGGGCCGGTGCGCAGTATTTT
>TRBJ2-5|.|TRBD2|TRBV5-8
CASSLPYDVAGGQETQYF
TGTGCCAGCAGCTTGCCTTATGACGTAGCGGGGGGGCAAGAGACCCAGTACTTC